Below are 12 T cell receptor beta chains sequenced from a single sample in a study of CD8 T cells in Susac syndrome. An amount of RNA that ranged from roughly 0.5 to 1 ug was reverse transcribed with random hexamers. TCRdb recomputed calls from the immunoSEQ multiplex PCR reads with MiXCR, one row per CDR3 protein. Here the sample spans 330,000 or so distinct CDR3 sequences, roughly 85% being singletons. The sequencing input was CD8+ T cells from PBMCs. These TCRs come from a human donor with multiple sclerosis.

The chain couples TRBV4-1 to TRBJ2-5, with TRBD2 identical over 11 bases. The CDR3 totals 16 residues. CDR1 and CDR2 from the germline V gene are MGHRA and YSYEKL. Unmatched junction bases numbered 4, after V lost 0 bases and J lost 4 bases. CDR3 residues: CASSQEGSGRAETQYF. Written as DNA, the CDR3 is TGCGCCAGCAGCCAAGAAGGTAGCGGGAGGGCAGAGACCCAGTACTTC.

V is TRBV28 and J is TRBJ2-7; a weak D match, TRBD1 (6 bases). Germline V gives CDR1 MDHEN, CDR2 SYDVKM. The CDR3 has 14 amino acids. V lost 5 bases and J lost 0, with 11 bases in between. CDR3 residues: CASSLQGLSYEQYF. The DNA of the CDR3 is TGTGCCAGCAGTCTCCAGGGGCTCTCCTACGAGCAGTACTTC.

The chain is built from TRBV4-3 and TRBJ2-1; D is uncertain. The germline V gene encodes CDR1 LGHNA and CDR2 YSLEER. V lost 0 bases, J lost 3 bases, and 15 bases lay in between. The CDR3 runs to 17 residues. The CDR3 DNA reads TGCGCCAGCAGCCAAGACGAGGCGACTGGGGTCTACAATGAGCAGTTCTTC. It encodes CASSQDEATGVYNEQFF.

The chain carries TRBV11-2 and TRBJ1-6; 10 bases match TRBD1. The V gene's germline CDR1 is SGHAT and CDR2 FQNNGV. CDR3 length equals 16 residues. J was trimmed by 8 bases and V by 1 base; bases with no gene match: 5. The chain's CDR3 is CASSLGRTGGHSPLHF. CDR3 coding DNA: TGTGCCAGCAGCTTAGGCCGGACAGGGGGACATTCACCCCTCCACTTT.

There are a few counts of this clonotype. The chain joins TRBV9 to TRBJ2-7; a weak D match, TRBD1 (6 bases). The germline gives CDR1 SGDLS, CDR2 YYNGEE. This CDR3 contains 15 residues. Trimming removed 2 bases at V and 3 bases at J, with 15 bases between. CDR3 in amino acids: CASSVGSDRDYEQYF. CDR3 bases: TGTGCCAGCAGCGTGGGTTCGGACAGAGACTACGAGCAGTACTTC.

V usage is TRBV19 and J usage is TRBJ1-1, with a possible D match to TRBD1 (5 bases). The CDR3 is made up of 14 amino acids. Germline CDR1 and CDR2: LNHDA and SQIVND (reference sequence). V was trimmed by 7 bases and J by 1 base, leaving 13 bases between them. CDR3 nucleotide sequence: TGTGCCAGTAAGTGGGCAGGGACGAACACTGAAGCTTTCTTT. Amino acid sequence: CASKWAGTNTEAFF.

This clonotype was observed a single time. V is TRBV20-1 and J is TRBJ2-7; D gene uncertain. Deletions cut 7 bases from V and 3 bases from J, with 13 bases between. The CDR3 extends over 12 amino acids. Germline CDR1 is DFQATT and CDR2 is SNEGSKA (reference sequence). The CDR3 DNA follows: TGCAGTGTCGGTACCGTCGGCTACGAGCAGTACTTC. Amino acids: CSVGTVGYEQYF.

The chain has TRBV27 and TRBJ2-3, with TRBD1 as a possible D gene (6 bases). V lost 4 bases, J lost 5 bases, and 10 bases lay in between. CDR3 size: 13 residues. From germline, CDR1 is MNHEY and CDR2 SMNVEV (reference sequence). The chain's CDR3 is CASSYREIDTQYF. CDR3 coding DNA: TGTGCCAGCAGTTACAGGGAGATAGATACGCAGTATTTT.

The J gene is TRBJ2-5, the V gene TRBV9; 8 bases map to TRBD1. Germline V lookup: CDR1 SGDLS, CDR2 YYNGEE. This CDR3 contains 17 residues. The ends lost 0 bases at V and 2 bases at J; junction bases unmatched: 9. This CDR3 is CASSVGHRGTLQETQYF. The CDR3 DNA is TGTGCCAGCAGCGTAGGCCACAGGGGGACACTTCAAGAGACCCAGTACTTC.

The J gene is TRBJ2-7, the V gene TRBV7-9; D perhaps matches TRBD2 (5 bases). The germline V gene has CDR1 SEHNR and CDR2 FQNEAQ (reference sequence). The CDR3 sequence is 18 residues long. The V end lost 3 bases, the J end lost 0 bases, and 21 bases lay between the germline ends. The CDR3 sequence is CASSFADMARASSYEQYF. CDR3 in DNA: TGTGCCAGCAGCTTTGCGGATATGGCGCGGGCCAGCTCCTACGAGCAGTACTTC.

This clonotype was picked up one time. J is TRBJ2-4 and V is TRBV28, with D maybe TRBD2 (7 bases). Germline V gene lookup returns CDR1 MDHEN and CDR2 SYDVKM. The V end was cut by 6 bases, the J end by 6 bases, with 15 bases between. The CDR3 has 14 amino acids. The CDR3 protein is CASSELGGGNIQYF. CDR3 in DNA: TGTGCCAGCAGCGAGCTAGGGGGGGGAAACATTCAGTACTTC. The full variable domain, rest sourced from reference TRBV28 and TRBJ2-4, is DVKVTQSSRYLVKRTGEKVFLECVQDMDHENMFWYRQDPGLGLRLIYFSYDVKMKEKGDIPEGYSVSREKKERFSLILESASTNQTSMYLCASSELGGGNIQYFGAGTRLSVL.

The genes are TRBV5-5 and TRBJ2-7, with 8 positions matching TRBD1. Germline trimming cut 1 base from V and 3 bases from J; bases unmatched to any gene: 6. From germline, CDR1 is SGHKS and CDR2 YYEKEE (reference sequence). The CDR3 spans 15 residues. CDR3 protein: CASSLSGGANYEQYF. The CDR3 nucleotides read TGTGCCAGCAGCTTGTCAGGGGGCGCGAACTACGAGCAGTACTTC.